This T cell receptor beta chain was sequenced for a study of blood T cells in healthy people across ages. The CDR3 has 14 amino acids. Germline CDR1 reads MNHEY; CDR2 reads SVGAGI. Trimming removed 4 bases from V and 5 bases from J, with 14 bases in between. Primers used in a second PCR of roughly 6 to 11 cycles were a sample-barcoded 5' primer and a J-beta primer mix. TCRdb reanalysed the 5' RACE reads using MiXCR and keeps one entry per CDR3 protein. Altogether about 760,000 distinct CDR3 sequences are present, approximately 25% being singletons, with the ten largest covering 8% to 10%. These sequences were also reported in another study, on T cells of mothers and their children. As that study records: The yield was over 9 million TCR beta CDR3 reads from each mother and a few million from each child.

The chain joins TRBV6-5 to TRBJ2-5; D perhaps matches TRBD1 (5 bases). The clonotype was recovered from a boy aged 10-17 years in good health. Material: blood. CDR3 in amino acids: CASSSAGSRETQYF. Written as DNA, the CDR3 is TGTGCCAGCAGTTCGGCAGGGTCTCGGGAGACCCAGTACTTC.